The next 2 T cell receptor beta chains were all read from a single sample in a study of cytomegalovirus exposure and HLA in healthy donors (TCRdb year 2017). The library was made by the immunoSEQ multiplex PCR assay. The multiplex PCR relied on a mix of 60 forward primers for TCR Vbeta segments and 13 reverse primers for TCR Jbeta segments. TCRdb's version of the immuneACCESS table is confined to in-frame rearrangements and falls short of the full clone set. An unresolved V gene accounts for under half of the shortfall where checked; the remainder is of unknown origin. Counted in this sample were roughly 120,000 clones; 78% of them appeared once. Of the sample, around 3.9% is held by the ten largest clones. The sample consisted of PBMCs. These receptors all stem from a man in his forties in good health and CMV-seronegative.

The chain is built from TRBV6-6 and TRBJ1-2; D perhaps matches TRBD1 (5 bases). This CDR3 is built from 12 residues. Trimming removed 11 bases from V and 8 bases from J, with 18 bases in between. Per germline, CDR1 MNHNY and CDR2 SVGAGI (reference sequence). The CDR3 coding sequence is TGTGCCGGTGGTAAGGGGTCTGGCGGCTACACCTTC. This gives the protein CAGGKGSGGYTF.

CDR3 bases: TGTGCCAGCAGTTCAAGTAGACAGGGGGTTTACGAGCAGTACTTC. Translation gives CASSSSRQGVYEQYF. The rearrangement joins TRBV28 to TRBJ2-7; 9 nucleotides line up with TRBD1. Germline loops: CDR1 MDHEN, CDR2 SYDVKM. V lost 4 bases, J lost 4 bases, and 8 bases stayed unmatched. This CDR3 is built from 15 residues.